This TCR beta chain originates from a study of vaccination and CD4 T cells after COVID-19. Looking at the study overall: Overlapping spike peptides from SARS-CoV-2, HCoV-NL63, HCoV-OC43 and HCoV-229E served to stimulate the cells.

As to this clonotype: What it recognizes is unknown.

Treatment indicated: approximately nine-day PBMC culture with coronavirus spike peptide pools or control peptides (ViraFEST assay). The collection of CD4+ T cells from the unexposed donor took place before the COVID-19 pandemic (2011-2018). ViraFEST expanded antigen-specific T cells with peptide pools, then sequenced TCRs. When enough cells were available, unexposed-donor CD4+ T cells were probed with SARS-CoV-2 S/N and four cold-coronavirus spikes. With the Oncomine TCR Beta short-read assay, DNA from cultured CD4+ T cells was sequenced. TCRdb reprocessed the PCR reads with MiXCR, giving one entry per CDR3 protein. The table has several thousand distinct CDR3 sequences, around 71% seen once. Germline CDR1 DFQATT, CDR2 SNEGSKA (reference sequence). CDR3 length: 13 amino acids. The ends were cut back, 5 bases at V and 3 bases at J, with 12 bases in the middle.

The chain uses TRBV20-1 and TRBJ2-3; TRBD1 or TRBD2 may be the D gene (5 bases each). Sample: CD4+ T cells from blood, cultured in vitro. The sequence was obtained from a human donor in good health. The CDR3, as DNA: TGCAGTGCTGGGCCCGGGGCGACAGATACGCAGTATTTT. Translating gives CSAGPGATDTQYF.